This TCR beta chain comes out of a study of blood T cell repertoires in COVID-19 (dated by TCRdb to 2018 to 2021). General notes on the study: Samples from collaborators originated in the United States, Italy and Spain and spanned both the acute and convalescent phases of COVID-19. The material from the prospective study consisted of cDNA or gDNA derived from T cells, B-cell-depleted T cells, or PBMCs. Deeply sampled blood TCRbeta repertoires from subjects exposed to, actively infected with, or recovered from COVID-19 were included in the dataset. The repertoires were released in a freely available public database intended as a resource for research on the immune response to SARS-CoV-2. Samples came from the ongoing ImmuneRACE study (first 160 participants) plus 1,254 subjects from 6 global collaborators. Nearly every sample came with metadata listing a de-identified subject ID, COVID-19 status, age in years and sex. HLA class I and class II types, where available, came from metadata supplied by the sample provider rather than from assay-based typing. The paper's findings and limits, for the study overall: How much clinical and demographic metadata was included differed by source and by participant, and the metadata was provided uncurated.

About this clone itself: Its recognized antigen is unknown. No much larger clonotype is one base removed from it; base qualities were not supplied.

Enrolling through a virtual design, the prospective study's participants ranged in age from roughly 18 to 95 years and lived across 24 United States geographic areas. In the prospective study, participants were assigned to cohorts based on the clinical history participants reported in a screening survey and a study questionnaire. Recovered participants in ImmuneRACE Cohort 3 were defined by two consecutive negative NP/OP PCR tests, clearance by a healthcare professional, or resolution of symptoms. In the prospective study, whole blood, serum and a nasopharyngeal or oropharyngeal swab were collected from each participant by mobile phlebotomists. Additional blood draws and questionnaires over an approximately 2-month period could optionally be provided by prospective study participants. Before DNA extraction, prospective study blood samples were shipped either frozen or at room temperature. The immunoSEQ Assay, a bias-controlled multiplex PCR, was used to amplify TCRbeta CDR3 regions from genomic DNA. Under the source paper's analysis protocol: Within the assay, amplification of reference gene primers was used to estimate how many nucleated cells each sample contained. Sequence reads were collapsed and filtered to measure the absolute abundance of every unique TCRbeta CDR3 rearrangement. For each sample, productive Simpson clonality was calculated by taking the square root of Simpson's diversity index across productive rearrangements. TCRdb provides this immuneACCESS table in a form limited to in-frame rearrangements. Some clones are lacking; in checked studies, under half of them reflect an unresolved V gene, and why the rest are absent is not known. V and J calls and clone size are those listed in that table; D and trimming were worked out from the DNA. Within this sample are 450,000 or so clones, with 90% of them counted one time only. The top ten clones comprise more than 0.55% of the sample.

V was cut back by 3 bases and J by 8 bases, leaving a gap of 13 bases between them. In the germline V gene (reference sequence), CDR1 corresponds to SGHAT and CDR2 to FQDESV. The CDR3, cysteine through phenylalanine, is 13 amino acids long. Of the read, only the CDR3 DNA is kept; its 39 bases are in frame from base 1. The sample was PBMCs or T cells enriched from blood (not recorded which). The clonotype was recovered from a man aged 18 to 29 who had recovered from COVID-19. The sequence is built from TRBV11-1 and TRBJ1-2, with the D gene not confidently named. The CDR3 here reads CASSFTQSGGYTF. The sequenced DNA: TGTGCCAGCAGCTTTACGCAGTCGGGAGGCTACACCTTC.